In its sample, the clone carrying this TCR beta chain was seen many times. Germline loops: CDR1 SGHRS, CDR2 YFSETQ. This CDR3 spans 15 amino acids. V lost 0 bases and J lost 6; bases outside the gene matches: 6. Time point defined: newly diagnosed GD, antithyroid drugs for less than 3 months. Researchers made the TCR library from RNA that was extracted from PBMCs. The data derive from a study of regulatory T cells in long-lasting Graves disease. With iRepertoire HTBI primers and Arm-PCR of CDR3 regions, TCR beta libraries were built. A single record per CDR3 protein comes from TCRdb applying MiXCR to the multiplex PCR reads. The table records roughly 610,000 distinct CDR3 sequences, around 15% of them present only once. The same data also contributed to another study, on T cells in Graves' hyperthyroidism and ophthalmopathy.

This rearrangement joins TRBV5-1 to TRBJ2-1; 7 bases map to TRBD2. Sequenced here: peripheral blood mononuclear cells (PBMCs), sampled at new diagnosis, from a patient treated with antithyroid drugs. This TCR was recovered from a young man with Graves disease. DNA for the CDR3: TGCGCCAGCAGCTTGGCGGCTAGCGGAGTCAATGAGCAGTTCTTC. Translating gives CASSLAASGVNEQFF.